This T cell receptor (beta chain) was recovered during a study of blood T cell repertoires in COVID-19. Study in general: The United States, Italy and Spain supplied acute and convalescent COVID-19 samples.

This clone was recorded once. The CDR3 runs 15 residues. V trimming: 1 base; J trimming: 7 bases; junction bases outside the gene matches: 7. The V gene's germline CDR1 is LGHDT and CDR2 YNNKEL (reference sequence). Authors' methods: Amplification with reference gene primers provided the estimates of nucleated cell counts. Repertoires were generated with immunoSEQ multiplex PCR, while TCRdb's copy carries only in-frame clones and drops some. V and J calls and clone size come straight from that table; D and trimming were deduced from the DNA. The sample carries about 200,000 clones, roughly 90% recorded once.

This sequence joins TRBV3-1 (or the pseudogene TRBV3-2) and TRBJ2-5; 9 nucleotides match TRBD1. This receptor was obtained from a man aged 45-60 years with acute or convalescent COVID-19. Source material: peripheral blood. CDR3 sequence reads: CASSQATGGGGTQYF. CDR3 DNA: TGTGCCAGCAGCCAAGCGACAGGGGGAGGGGGGACCCAGTACTTC.